Listed below are T cell receptor beta chains from one sample, sequenced in a study of blood T cells in healthy people across ages. One entry per CDR3 protein, called by TCRdb with MiXCR from the 5' RACE reads. There are over 1.5 million distinct CDR3 sequences in the sample; about 50% occur only once, and over 2% lies in the top ten. The material sequenced was blood. The receptors were sampled from a woman in her 40s in good health. CDR3s include the opening cysteine and the closing phenylalanine or tryptophan. D genes are given only for firm matches. Clone size is shown for a subset of rows, as once, few, many or a class of expanded clone.

D: -; length: 15; V: TRBV9; J: TRBJ2-3; size: few; DNA: TGTGCCAGCAGCGTAGGAGGAGGGGGCGCAGATACGCAGTATTTT; CDR3: CASSVGGGGADTQYF
D: TRBD2; length: 16; V: TRBV14; J: TRBJ2-3; size: -; DNA: TGTGCCAGCAGCCAAGGAGAACTAGCGGGGACAAATACGCAGTATTTT; CDR3: CASSQGELAGTNTQYF
D: -; length: 15; V: TRBV5-6; J: TRBJ2-3; size: -; DNA: TGTGCCAGCAGCTTGGAAGAGAACCCCCTGGCTACGCAGTATTTT; CDR3: CASSLEENPLATQYF
D: -; length: 18; V: TRBV9; J: TRBJ2-6; size: -; DNA: TGTGCCAGCAGCGTAGGTCAGTTGGGGGGTACTGGGGCCAACGTCCTGACTTTC; CDR3: CASSVGQLGGTGANVLTF
D: -; length: 16; V: TRBV4-3; J: TRBJ2-1; size: -; DNA: TGCGCCAGCAGCCAAGTTTACGGGGCCCCCTACAATGAGCAGTTCTTC; CDR3: CASSQVYGAPYNEQFF
D: TRBD2; length: 16; V: TRBV27; J: TRBJ2-3; size: many; DNA: TGTGCCAGCAGTCGGACTAGCGTGTCTTCGAGAGATACGCAGTATTTT; CDR3: CASSRTSVSSRDTQYF
D: -; length: 17; V: TRBV11-2; J: TRBJ2-4; size: few; DNA: TGTGCCAGCAGCTTAGGCCTAAGGGGGGCCCAAATCTACAAGCAGTACTTC; CDR3: CASSLGLRGAQIYKQYF
D: TRBD1; length: 15; V: TRBV6-6; J: TRBJ2-5; size: -; DNA: TGTGCCAGTGAGATGGGGGACAGGGTTGTCGAGACCCAGTACTTC; CDR3: CASEMGDRVVETQYF
D: TRBD2; length: 15; V: TRBV6-1; J: TRBJ2-3; size: -; DNA: TGTGCCAGCAGACAAGCGGGGAGGAGCACAGATACGCAGTATTTT; CDR3: CASRQAGRSTDTQYF
D: TRBD2; length: 15; V: TRBV7-2; J: TRBJ2-7; size: -; DNA: TGTGCCAGCAGCTCCTTTAGCGGGGGGGACTACGAGCAGTACTTC; CDR3: CASSSFSGGDYEQYF
D: TRBD2; length: 14; V: TRBV10-3; J: TRBJ2-1; size: few; DNA: TGTGCCATCAAAGCGGCTAGCGGGGTGAATGAGCAGTTCTTC; CDR3: CAIKAASGVNEQFF
D: -; length: 17; V: TRBV27; J: TRBJ2-3; size: few; DNA: TGTGCCAGCAGTTCCCGTTCGGACTCATTCCGCACAGATACGCAGTATTTT; CDR3: CASSSRSDSFRTDTQYF
D: TRBD1; length: 16; V: TRBV4-3; J: TRBJ1-1; size: -; DNA: TGCGCCAGCAGCCAAGATGTGACCAGGGGGCTAACTGAAGCTTTCTTT; CDR3: CASSQDVTRGLTEAFF
D: -; length: 15; V: TRBV11-3; J: TRBJ1-1; size: -; DNA: TGTGCCAGCAGTCTAGGCGTAGACAAGAACACTGAAGCTTTCTTT; CDR3: CASSLGVDKNTEAFF
D: TRBD1; length: 15; V: TRBV6-6; J: TRBJ1-2; size: -; DNA: TGTGCCAGCACCTCGGACTTGACAGGGTTTAATGGCTACACCTTC; CDR3: CASTSDLTGFNGYTF
D: -; length: 16; V: TRBV6-6; J: TRBJ2-3; size: few; DNA: TGTGCCAGCTCACGTCGTGGACAGCCGGCCACAGATACGCAGTATTTT; CDR3: CASSRRGQPATDTQYF
D: -; length: 14; V: TRBV10-3; J: TRBJ1-2; size: -; DNA: TGTGCCATCAATGGGGGAACACCCAACTATGGCTACACCTTC; CDR3: CAINGGTPNYGYTF
D: -; length: 14; V: TRBV24-1; J: TRBJ1-2; size: -; DNA: TGTGCCACCAGTGATCCTTCCAGGTATCAGGGCTACACCTTC; CDR3: CATSDPSRYQGYTF
D: -; length: 14; V: TRBV5-6; J: TRBJ1-2; size: -; DNA: TGTGCCAGCAGCTCAAGTCCCCAGACCTATGGCTACACCTTC; CDR3: CASSSSPQTYGYTF
D: -; length: 15; V: TRBV9; J: TRBJ1-2; size: -; DNA: TGTGCCAGCAGCGTAGGGGCAGCACGGGAGTATGGCTACACCTTC; CDR3: CASSVGAAREYGYTF
D: TRBD1; length: 15; V: TRBV20-1; J: TRBJ2-7; size: -; DNA: TGCAGTGCTAGAGTCGGGGACAGGGCTACTAACGAGCAGTACTTC; CDR3: CSARVGDRATNEQYF
D: TRBD2; length: 14; V: TRBV7-2; J: TRBJ2-5; size: few; DNA: TGTGCCAGCAGCTTCGGGTTAGCGGGGCATGAGCAGTACTTC; CDR3: CASSFGLAGHEQYF
D: TRBD2; length: 15; V: TRBV7-2; J: TRBJ2-1; size: few; DNA: TGTGCCAGCAGCTTATCCAGCGGGGGGGCCTATGAGCAGTTCTTC; CDR3: CASSLSSGGAYEQFF
D: -; length: 15; V: TRBV5-1; J: TRBJ2-7; size: -; DNA: TGTGCCAGCAGCTTAGAGGCAGGGGTGAACTACGAGCAGTACTTC; CDR3: CASSLEAGVNYEQYF
D: -; length: 15; V: TRBV10-3; J: TRBJ1-2; size: -; DNA: TGTGCCATCAGTGAGTCGGAATCGGGCAAATATGGCTACACCTTC; CDR3: CAISESESGKYGYTF
D: -; length: 13; V: TRBV20-1; J: TRBJ1-2; size: -; DNA: TGCAGTATTCTCAGCAGGGTTATTGTTGGCTACACCTTC; CDR3: CSILSRVIVGYTF
D: -; length: 15; V: TRBV5-1; J: TRBJ2-5; size: -; DNA: TGCGCCAGCAGCTTGGTTGTTGGGACACAAGAGACCCAGTACTTC; CDR3: CASSLVVGTQETQYF
D: -; length: 14; V: TRBV6-1; J: TRBJ1-2; size: few; DNA: TGTGCCAGCAGTATGGCACCCCGAGAGGGAGGCTACACCTTC; CDR3: CASSMAPREGGYTF
D: TRBD1; length: 12; V: TRBV28; J: TRBJ2-1; size: -; DNA: TGTGCCAGCAGTTGGACAGGGAGTGAGCAGTTCTTC; CDR3: CASSWTGSEQFF
D: TRBD2; length: 16; V: TRBV6-2/TRBV6-3; J: TRBJ2-5; size: -; DNA: TGTGCCAGCAGTTACACCAGGACTAGCGCGGGTGAGACTCAGTACTTC; CDR3: CASSYTRTSAGETQYF
D: TRBD1; length: 13; V: TRBV5-5; J: TRBJ2-4; size: -; DNA: TGTGCCAGCAGCGCGGACAGGGCAAACATTCAGTACTTC; CDR3: CASSADRANIQYF
D: TRBD2; length: 15; V: TRBV20-1; J: TRBJ2-1; size: -; DNA: TGCAGTGCTAGAGTGTTAGCGGGGGGAAACAATGAGCAGTTCTTC; CDR3: CSARVLAGGNNEQFF
D: -; length: 12; V: TRBV29-1; J: TRBJ1-1; size: -; DNA: TGCAGCGTTGAAGTTCAGGGAACTGAAGCTTTCTTT; CDR3: CSVEVQGTEAFF
D: TRBD2; length: 16; V: TRBV11-2; J: TRBJ2-3; size: few; DNA: TGTGCCAGCAGCCCTCGGACTAGCGGGGCGACAGAGACGCAGTATTTT; CDR3: CASSPRTSGATETQYF
D: -; length: 13; V: TRBV20-1; J: TRBJ2-1; size: -; DNA: TGCAGTGCTAGCCTCACCCGGGGGACTGAGCAGTTCTTC; CDR3: CSASLTRGTEQFF
D: -; length: 13; V: TRBV27; J: TRBJ2-1; size: -; DNA: TGTGCCAGCAGCATTAGCTCCTACAATGAGCAGTTCTTC; CDR3: CASSISSYNEQFF
D: TRBD1; length: 18; V: TRBV6-1; J: TRBJ2-7; size: once; DNA: TGTGCCAGCAGCCAGAGAAGTACAGGGGGCGGAAATACCTACGAGCAGTACTTC; CDR3: CASSQRSTGGGNTYEQYF
D: TRBD2; length: 16; V: TRBV4-3; J: TRBJ2-5; size: -; DNA: TGCGCCAGCAGCCAAGATCTACTAGCGGGGACGGTGACCCAGTACTTC; CDR3: CASSQDLLAGTVTQYF
D: -; length: 14; V: TRBV4-3; J: TRBJ2-1; size: -; DNA: TGCGCCAGCAGCCAAGATGGTCAACCCAATGAGCAGTTCTTC; CDR3: CASSQDGQPNEQFF
D: -; length: 14; V: TRBV7-2; J: TRBJ1-5; size: few; DNA: TGTGCCAGCAGCTTGACGGGATACAATCAGCCCCAGCATTTT; CDR3: CASSLTGYNQPQHF
D: TRBD1; length: 16; V: TRBV28; J: TRBJ2-5; size: few; DNA: TGTGCCAGCAGTAATACCGGGACAGGAGTTCAAGAGACCCAGTACTTC; CDR3: CASSNTGTGVQETQYF
D: -; length: 16; V: TRBV25-1; J: TRBJ1-5; size: -; DNA: TGTGCCAGCAGTGGATGCAGACGATATAGCAATCAGCCCCAGCATTTT; CDR3: CASSGCRRYSNQPQHF
D: TRBD2; length: 15; V: TRBV28; J: TRBJ2-5; size: -; DNA: TGTGCCAGCAGTTGGTCTAGCGGGGGGGCAGAGACCCAGTACTTC; CDR3: CASSWSSGGAETQYF
D: -; length: 11; V: TRBV29-1; J: TRBJ2-7; size: few; DNA: TGCAGCGTTGCCGTTGACTACGAGCAGTACTTC; CDR3: CSVAVDYEQYF